The entry below gives a single T cell receptor beta chain sequence along with its context. This clonotype was counted a few times. The antigen it binds to is not known. One base away there is no much larger clone; base qualities are not given. Library generation was performed with 5' RACE. The data were produced on an Illumina HiSeq 2500. The second PCR ran for roughly 6 to 11 cycles and used a J-beta primer mix along with a sample-barcoded 5' primer. A unique molecular identifier was introduced onto each TCR beta cDNA molecule by a template-switch 5' adaptor carrying 12 random nucleotides. Each sample yielded at least 2.5 million CDR3-containing paired-end reads. First-strand cDNA was synthesized from all RNA with the Mint cDNA synthesis kit, primed by a TRBC-specific oligonucleotide. Following uracil-DNA glycosylase treatment, a first 18-cycle PCR with universal primers M1SS and BC2_uni_R was performed on all cDNA. In the source study's methods: Normalization of each sample was performed by random selection of 1 million high-quality reads, each carrying a distinct molecular identifier. Instead of being binned into consensus sequences, reads that shared molecular identifiers were thrown out. MiTCR, run with a Q25 quality threshold and the strictest error-elimination algorithm, handled CDR3 identification, clonotype clustering and error correction. A nonparametric unseen species model with Euler transformation was used to estimate a lower bound on total TCR beta diversity. TCRdb itself trimmed the public reads at Q25 with fastp, ran MiXCR and retained productive beta chains. One record per CDR3 amino acid sequence lists the most common genes and DNA. None of the V and J calls come from the authors' own analysis; TCRdb made them. Counted in this sample were 450,000 to 600,000 distinct CDR3 sequences; about 27% of them appeared once. 3% to 4% of the sample is in the top ten clones.

V gives up 3 bases and J gives up 3 bases, and the segment between their germline ends measures 18 bases. Reading from cysteine to phenylalanine, the CDR3 counts 15 amino acids. Only the CDR3 DNA stays, 45 bases, in frame from base 1. CDR1 is given as DFQATT and CDR2 as SNEGSKA, both from the germline V gene (reference sequence). This sample was included in a study of blood T cells in healthy people across ages (dated by TCRdb to about 2015). For context, the study as a whole: In model experiments, roughly one uniquely barcoded TCR beta cDNA molecule per two T cells was captured by template switching. For two donors (one aged 18 to 30 and one aged 80 or older), the study analyzed two additional independent replicas of 1 million unique cDNA reads from the same blood draw. Using deep sequencing normalized with unique cDNA molecular identifiers, the study measured how TCR beta repertoire diversity changes with age. The donors were split into four age groups: young (average 16 years), middle-aged (39), aged (roughly 65) and long-lived (about 74).

Donors were 39 systemically healthy Caucasian individuals from Russia aged about 6 to 100 years. About 10 milliliters of peripheral blood were drawn from each donor into EDTA-treated Vacutainer tubes. Ficoll-Paque density-gradient centrifugation was used to isolate PBMCs, with at least 7 million per sample. Trizol reagent was used to extract total RNA from the PBMCs, yielding at least 5.5 micrograms per sample. For every donor, an aliquot of PBMCs went through flow cytometry to measure the percentages of naive CD45RAhigh/CD27high T cells. Overall study results and their limits: Conclusive comparison of naive and antigen-experienced compartments was prevented by the profiling of bulk unsorted PBMCs. The long-lived group showed more naive CD4+ T cells, fewer expanded clones and increased TCR diversity than the aged group, suggesting age selection. Observed TCR beta diversity correlated strongly with the percentage of naive T cells measured by flow cytometry. Observed TCR beta diversity per million T cells fell roughly linearly with age, and a significant reduction was already apparent by age about 36. Total diversity estimates from one million sequenced T cells were considered lower bounds and underestimates. Donor CMV infection status was unknown, potentially confounding age-related changes in expanded clonotypes.

These data also formed part of another study, on T cells of mothers and their children. That second publication adds: Donors were nine systemically healthy Caucasian individuals: three mothers and their six children. cDNA synthesis used all of the extracted RNA, with roughly 1.5 ug of RNA in each 15 ul reaction. In the second PCR, the M1S primer added sample barcodes and 2-4 random nucleotides. Each mother yielded over 9.5 million TCR beta CDR3 reads and each child 3 million to 3.5 million reads. TCR recombination output is similarly shaped by thymic selection in related and unrelated pairs, with a minor effect exerted by inherited differences. Normalized repertoire overlap was always slightly but never significantly higher in related than unrelated mother-child pairs. No persistent microchimeric T cell clones were found, with a detection sensitivity of 85 to 100 clones per million clonotypes. To look for features that set related mother-child pairs apart from unrelated individuals, the researchers ran deep NGS to compare the TCR beta repertoires of mothers and children. The mean age was roughly 40 +/- 4 years for the mothers and about 12 +/- 4 years for the children. After adapter ligation with NEBNext reagents, the libraries were sequenced on Illumina HiSeq 2000 with 100+100 nt paired-end reads. To avoid cross-contamination, the mother libraries and the child libraries were prepared a month apart and sequenced in separate runs. Each donor had between roughly 450,000 and 2,100,000 distinct TCR beta clonotypes identified. Naive TCR beta clonotypes were estimated from low-frequency clonotypes matched to each donor's FACS-determined naive share, without sorting.

The chain is made from TRBV20-1 and TRBJ2-7, with TRBD2 tentatively as D gene (5 bases match). The sample was blood. This clonotype was sampled from a boy aged 2-9 years in good health. The nucleotide sequence is given as TGCAGTGCTAGTCGTCAGATAGCGCCTATCTACGAGCAGTACTTC. This gives the protein CSASRQIAPIYEQYF.